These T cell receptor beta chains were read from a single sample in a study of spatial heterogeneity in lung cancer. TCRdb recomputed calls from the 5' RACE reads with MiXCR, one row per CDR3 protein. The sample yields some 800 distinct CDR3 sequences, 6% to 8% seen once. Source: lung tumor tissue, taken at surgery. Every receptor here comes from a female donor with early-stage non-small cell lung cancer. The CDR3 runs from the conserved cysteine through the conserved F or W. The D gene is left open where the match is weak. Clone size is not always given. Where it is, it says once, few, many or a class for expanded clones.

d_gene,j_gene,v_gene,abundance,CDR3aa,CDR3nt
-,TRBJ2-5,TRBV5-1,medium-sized,CASSPGPGETQYF,TGCGCCAGCTCCCCGGGCCCAGGGGAGACCCAGTACTTC
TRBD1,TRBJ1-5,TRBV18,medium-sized,CASSPRTGRNQPQHF,TGTGCCAGCTCACCCCGGACAGGACGCAATCAGCCCCAGCATTTT
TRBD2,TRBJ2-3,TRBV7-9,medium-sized,CASSYLSGGVSVRADTQYF,TGTGCCAGCAGCTACCTTAGCGGGGGGGTGTCGGTTCGGGCAGATACGCAGTATTTT
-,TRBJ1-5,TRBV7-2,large,CASSPGQFGGNQPQHF,TGTGCCAGCAGCCCCGGACAGTTTGGTGGCAATCAGCCCCAGCATTTT
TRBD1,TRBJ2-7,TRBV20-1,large,CSATDRGAYEQYF,TGCAGTGCTACGGACAGGGGCGCCTACGAGCAGTACTTC
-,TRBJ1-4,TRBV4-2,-,CASSAGGRLNEKLFF,TGTGCCAGCAGTGCCGGGGGGCGGCTTAATGAAAAACTGTTTTTT
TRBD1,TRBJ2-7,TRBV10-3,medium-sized,CAISEGQGKYEQYF,TGTGCCATCAGTGAGGGACAGGGGAAGTACGAGCAGTACTTC
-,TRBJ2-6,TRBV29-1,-,CSVVDRPNVLTF,TGCAGCGTCGTAGACAGGCCCAACGTCCTGACTTTC
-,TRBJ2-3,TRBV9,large,CASSPQVGTDTQYF,TGTGCCAGCAGCCCACAGGTCGGCACAGATACGCAGTATTTT
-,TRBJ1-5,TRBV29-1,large,CSVSTGRNQPQHF,TGCAGCGTTTCGACTGGGAGGAATCAGCCCCAGCATTTT
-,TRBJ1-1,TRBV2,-,CASSAPRGVHTEAFF,TGTGCCAGCAGTGCCCCTCGGGGGGTCCACACTGAAGCTTTCTTT
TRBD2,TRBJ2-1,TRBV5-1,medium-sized,CASTPSGANNEQFF,TGCGCCAGCACCCCTAGCGGGGCCAACAATGAGCAGTTCTTC
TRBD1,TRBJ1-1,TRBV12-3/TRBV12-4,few,CASVSTGGTEAFF,TGTGCCAGCGTCTCGACAGGGGGGACTGAAGCTTTCTTT
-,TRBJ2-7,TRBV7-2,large,CASSLDGLSYEQYF,TGTGCCAGCAGCTTAGATGGTCTCTCCTACGAGCAGTACTTC
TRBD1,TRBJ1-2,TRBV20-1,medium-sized,CSASGTGTNYGYTF,TGCAGTGCTTCCGGGACAGGGACGAACTATGGCTACACCTTC
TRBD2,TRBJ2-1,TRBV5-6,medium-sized,CASSLEQVAGGDEQFF,TGTGCCAGCAGCTTGGAACAGGTAGCGGGAGGGGATGAGCAGTTCTTC
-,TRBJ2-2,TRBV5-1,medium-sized,CASSPVRGYTGELFF,TGCGCCAGCAGCCCGGTTAGGGGTTATACCGGGGAGCTGTTTTTT
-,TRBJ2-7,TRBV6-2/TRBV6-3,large,CASSYRPGPPTYEQYF,TGTGCCAGCAGTTACCGTCCGGGACCCCCTACCTACGAGCAGTACTTC
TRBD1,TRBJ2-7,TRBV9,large,CASSGGDGTGPEQYF,TGTGCCAGCAGCGGGGGCGATGGGACAGGGCCGGAGCAGTACTTC
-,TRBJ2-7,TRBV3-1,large,CASSQEGRGEQYF,TGTGCCAGCAGCCAAGAGGGTCGCGGCGAGCAGTACTTC
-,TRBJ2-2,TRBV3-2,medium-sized,CASSQDSPLAGPNTGELFF,TGTGCCAGCAGCCAAGATAGTCCGCTAGCGGGACCGAACACCGGGGAGCTGTTTTTT
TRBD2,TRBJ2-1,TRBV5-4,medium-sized,CASSATSGGRSAEQFF,TGTGCCAGCAGCGCTACTAGCGGGGGGAGATCCGCTGAGCAGTTCTTC
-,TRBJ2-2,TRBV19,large,CGCRRTNTGELFF,TGTGGCTGCCGGCGGACTAACACCGGGGAGCTGTTTTTT
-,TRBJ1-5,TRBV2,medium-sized,CASSSQSRQPQHF,TGTGCCAGCAGTTCACAATCGAGGCAGCCCCAGCATTTT
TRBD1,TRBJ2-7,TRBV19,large,CASSIAATGPEQYF,TGTGCCAGTAGTATCGCCGCGACAGGGCCCGAGCAGTACTTC
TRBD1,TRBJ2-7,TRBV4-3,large,CASSQTGTGFYEQYF,TGCGCCAGCAGCCAGACCGGGACAGGGTTCTACGAGCAGTACTTC
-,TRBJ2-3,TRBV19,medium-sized,CASRSSASTDTQYF,TGTGCCAGTAGGAGCAGCGCTAGCACAGATACGCAGTATTTT
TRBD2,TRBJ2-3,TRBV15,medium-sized,CATSRAASGGAGNTQYF,TGTGCCACCAGCAGAGCGGCTAGCGGGGGGGCCGGGAATACGCAGTATTTT
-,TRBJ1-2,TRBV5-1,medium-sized,CASTSSPPGLLSDGGYTF,TGCGCCAGTACCTCCTCCCCCCCCGGACTCCTCTCCGACGGAGGCTACACCTTC
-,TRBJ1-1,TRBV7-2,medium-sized,CASSLGPGANSEAFF,TGTGCCAGCAGCTTAGGGCCAGGTGCCAATTCTGAAGCTTTCTTT
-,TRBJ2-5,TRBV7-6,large,CASSSIGGRETQYF,TGTGCCAGCAGCTCCATAGGGGGGCGAGAGACCCAGTACTTC
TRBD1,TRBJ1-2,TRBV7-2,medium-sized,CASSLGQGYGYTF,TGTGCCAGCAGCTTAGGACAGGGCTATGGCTACACCTTC
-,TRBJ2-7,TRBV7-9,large,CASSNARGSEQYF,TGTGCCAGCAGCAACGCCCGGGGCTCCGAGCAGTACTTC
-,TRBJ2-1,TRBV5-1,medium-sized,CASSFSVVPRESLNEQFF,TGCGCCAGCAGCTTTTCCGTCGTACCCCGGGAGTCCCTAAATGAGCAGTTCTTC
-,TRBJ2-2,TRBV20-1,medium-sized,CSARNRRTGSTGELFF,TGCAGTGCTCGTAACCGGAGGACGGGAAGTACCGGGGAGCTGTTTTTT
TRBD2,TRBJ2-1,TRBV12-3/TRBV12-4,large,CASSFWRERNEQFF,TGTGCCAGCAGTTTTTGGCGGGAGCGAAATGAGCAGTTCTTC
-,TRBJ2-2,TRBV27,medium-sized,CASSLSIGQNTGELFF,TGTGCCAGCAGTTTATCGATCGGTCAAAACACCGGGGAGCTGTTTTTT
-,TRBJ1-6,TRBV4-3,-,CASSQDNGPGSPLHF,TGCGCCAGCAGCCAAGATAATGGACCGGGTTCACCCCTCCACTTT
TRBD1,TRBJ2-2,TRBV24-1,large,CATSDSGQILTGELFF,TGTGCCACCAGTGACTCGGGACAGATCCTCACCGGGGAGCTGTTTTTT
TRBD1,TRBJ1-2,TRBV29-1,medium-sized,CSGRGQSGYTF,TGCAGCGGCAGGGGGCAAAGTGGCTACACCTTC
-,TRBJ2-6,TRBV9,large,CASSVGDSGANVLTF,TGTGCCAGCAGCGTTGGGGACTCTGGGGCCAACGTCCTGACTTTC
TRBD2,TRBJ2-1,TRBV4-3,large,CASSQDVGLAGDHEQFF,TGCGCCAGCAGCCAAGATGTGGGACTAGCGGGAGACCATGAGCAGTTCTTC